This T cell receptor beta chain was captured in a study of cytomegalovirus exposure and HLA in healthy donors. At the level of the study: Caucasian-associated ancestry cluster membership applied to approximately 84% of over 350 genotyped donors.

The CDR3 covers 16 residues. Germline CDR1 reads SGDLS; CDR2 reads YYNGEE. J gave up 2 bases and V 3 bases, and 5 bases lay outside the gene matches. The donors comprised healthy bone marrow donors. General study points: A later analysis revealed that TCR association rates differed between HLA loci, peaking at DRB1 and bottoming out at HLA-C. Association with HLA alleles at 0.05 false discovery rate was found for around 15,000 TCR beta sequences in a later analysis.

To note about this clone: The antigen remains unidentified.

A multiplex PCR was run with 60 Vbeta primers and 13 Jbeta primers. This table comes from immunoSEQ multiplex PCR, and its TCRdb copy is limited to in-frame clones, with some not included. The data show under 250,000 clones, over 65% seen once. The sample taken for sequencing was PBMCs. This receptor was taken from a human donor in good health. The V and J genes are TRBV9 and TRBJ2-6; 7 bases match TRBD1. The CDR3 here is CASSADRKTGANVLTF. DNA for the CDR3: TGTGCCAGCAGCGCGGACAGGAAGACTGGGGCCAACGTCCTGACTTTC.